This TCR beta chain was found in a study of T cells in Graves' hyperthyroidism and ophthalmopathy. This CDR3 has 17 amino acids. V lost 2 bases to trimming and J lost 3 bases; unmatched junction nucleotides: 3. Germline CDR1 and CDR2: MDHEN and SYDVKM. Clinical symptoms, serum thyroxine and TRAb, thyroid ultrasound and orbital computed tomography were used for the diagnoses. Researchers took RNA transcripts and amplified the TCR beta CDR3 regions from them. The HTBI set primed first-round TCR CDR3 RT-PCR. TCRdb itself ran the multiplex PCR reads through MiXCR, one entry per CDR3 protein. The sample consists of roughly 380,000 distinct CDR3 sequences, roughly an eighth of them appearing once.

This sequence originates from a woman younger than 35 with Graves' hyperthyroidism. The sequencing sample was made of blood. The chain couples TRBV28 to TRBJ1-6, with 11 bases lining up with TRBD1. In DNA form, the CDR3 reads TGTGCCAGCAGTTTAAAGGGACAGGGGGTCTATAATTCACCCCTCCACTTT. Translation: CASSLKGQGVYNSPLHF.